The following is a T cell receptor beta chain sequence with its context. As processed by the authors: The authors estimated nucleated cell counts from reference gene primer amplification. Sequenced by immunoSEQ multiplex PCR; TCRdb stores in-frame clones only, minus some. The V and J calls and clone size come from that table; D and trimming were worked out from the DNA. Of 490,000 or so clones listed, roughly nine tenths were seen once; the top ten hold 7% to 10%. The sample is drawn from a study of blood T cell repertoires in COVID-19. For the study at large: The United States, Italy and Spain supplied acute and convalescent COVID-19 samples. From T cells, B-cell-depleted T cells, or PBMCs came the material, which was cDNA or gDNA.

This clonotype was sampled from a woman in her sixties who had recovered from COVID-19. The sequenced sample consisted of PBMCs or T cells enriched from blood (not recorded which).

CDR3 in DNA: TGTGCCAGCAGTTTCCCGGACAGGGGTTATAGCAATCAGCCCCAGCATTTT. Translating it yields CASSFPDRGYSNQPQHF. The rearrangement links TRBV28 to TRBJ1-5, with TRBD1 identical over 9 bases. Germline values: CDR1 MDHEN, CDR2 SYDVKM. This CDR3 spans 17 amino acids. Losses at the gene ends were 3 bases for V and 0 bases for J; bases not matched to a gene: 6.